This paragraph covers one T cell receptor beta chain sequence. The data are from a study of HIV-infected patients and healthy controls. The CDR3 loop spans 16 amino acids. From germline, CDR1 is SGHNT and CDR2 YENEEA. J was trimmed by 5 bases and V by 5 bases; bases with no gene match: 8. TCRdb independently ran MiXCR on the 5' RACE reads; one entry per CDR3 protein. In the table there are roughly 18,000 distinct CDR3 sequences, roughly 15% of which are singletons. This receptor was identified in a human donor in good health. This chain connects TRBV11-3 to TRBJ2-5; TRBD2 matches at 13 bases. The sample consisted of CD8+ T cells from blood. The CDR3 loop reads CASSAGLAGVAETQYF. CDR3 DNA: TGTGCCAGCAGCGCCGGACTAGCGGGAGTAGCGGAGACCCAGTACTTC.